Shown below are 19 T cell receptor beta chains from a single sample sequenced in a study of early T cells in non-severe SARS-CoV-2 infection. Using its own MiXCR run on the 5' RACE reads, TCRdb lists one record per CDR3 protein. The table shows 30,000 to 40,000 distinct CDR3 sequences, with 6% to 8.5% occurring only once. Sequenced material: whole blood, taken at baseline. All receptors derive from an adult who was a healthcare worker with PCR-confirmed SARS-CoV-2 infection or an uninfected control (not recorded which).

This clonotype was recorded many times. The chain employs TRBV6-1 and TRBJ2-5; D possibly corresponds to TRBD1 (5 bases). Germline loops: CDR1 MNHNS, CDR2 SASEGT. The ends were cut back, 3 bases at V and 6 bases at J, with 14 bases in the middle. The CDR3 totals 14 residues. The CDR3 here is CASSEAVQVKTQYF. The CDR3 region has the DNA TGTGCCAGCAGTGAGGCGGTACAGGTTAAGACCCAGTACTTC.

This clonotype was seen more than once but under ten times. V is TRBV18 and J is TRBJ2-1; perhaps TRBD2 as D (6 bases). The CDR3 totals 13 residues. V was cut by 3 bases and J by 8 bases, with 11 bases left in between. In germline, CDR1 is KGHSH, CDR2 LQKENI. DNA of the CDR3: TGTGCCAGCTCACCTAGCGGCTGGGATGAGCAGTTCTTC. Translating it yields CASSPSGWDEQFF.

The chain combines TRBV28 with TRBJ2-1; D ambiguous. Trimming took off 5 bases at V and 7 bases at J, with 18 bases between the two ends. This CDR3 has 15 residues. Germline assignment: CDR1 MDHEN and CDR2 SYDVKM. As DNA, the CDR3 is TGTGCCAGCAGTCGCGCCGTCGTGCATAAAAATGAGCAGTTCTTC. Protein sequence: CASSRAVVHKNEQFF.

The rearrangement links TRBV6-7 to TRBJ2-7, with TRBD2 matching over 12 bases. TRBV6-7 is designated an ORF whose function remains uncertain. The CDR3 length is 19 residues. V shed 1 base and J 3 bases; nucleotides not matched to a gene: 13. The CDR3, as DNA: TGTGCCAGCAGTTACTGCCCCCCTACGACTAGCGGGAGAATCTACGAGCAGTACTTC. Protein product: CASSYCPPTTSGRIYEQYF.

This clonotype has at least ten counts. The chain employs TRBV7-3 and TRBJ1-2; tentative D call: TRBD1 (5 bases). The length of the CDR3 is 15 residues. Germline loops: CDR1 SGHTA, CDR2 FQGTGA. Trimming took off 5 bases at V and 5 bases at J, with 18 bases between the two ends. CDR3 sequence reads: CASSEAPGTSYGYTF. CDR3 bases: TGTGCCAGCAGCGAAGCCCCCGGGACGTCATATGGCTACACCTTC. Based on the CDR3 plus reference TRBV7-3 and TRBJ1-2, the full variable domain is GAGVSQTPSNKVTEKGKYVELRCDPISGHTALYWYRQSLGQGPEFLIYFQGTGAADDSGLPNDRFFAVRPEGSVSTLKIQRTERGDSAVYLCASSEAPGTSYGYTFGSGTRLTVV.

In its sample, this clonotype was seen many times. The chain uses TRBV20-1 and TRBJ1-4; D may be TRBD1 (6 bases). The CDR3 covers 14 residues. The germline gives CDR1 DFQATT, CDR2 SNEGSKA (reference sequence). The CDR3 sequence: CSARMGQPNEKLFF. The CDR3 bases are TGCAGCGCAAGGATGGGACAACCTAATGAAAAACTGTTTTTT.

This clonotype came up many times. This chain connects TRBV3-1 to TRBJ1-6; 7 bases match TRBD1. Losses at the gene ends were 6 bases for V and 7 bases for J; bases not matched to a gene: 9. Germline assignment: CDR1 LGHDT and CDR2 YNNKEL (reference sequence). CDR3 length equals 15 residues. CDR3 region: CASSPRDSGNSPLHF. CDR3 coding DNA: TGTGCCAGCAGTCCCCGGGACAGTGGGAATTCACCCCTCCACTTT. The full variable domain, with the rest looked up from reference TRBV3-1 and TRBJ1-6, is DTAVSQTPKYLVTQMGNDKSIKCEQNLGHDTMYWYKQDSKKFLKIMFSYNNKELIINETVPNRFSPKSPDKAHLNLHINSLELGDSAVYFCASSPRDSGNSPLHFGNGTRLTVT.

This clonotype was observed at least ten times. V gene TRBV7-6 combines with J gene TRBJ2-5; D not certain. V lost 2 bases to trimming and J lost 4 bases, with 5 bases between them. The CDR3 consists of 12 residues. The germline V gene has CDR1 SGHVS and CDR2 FNYEAQ. The CDR3 protein is CASSLYRETQYF. The DNA for the CDR3 is TGTGCCAGCAGCTTATACCGAGAGACCCAGTACTTC.

There are many counts of this clonotype. The gene calls are TRBV4-1 and TRBJ2-4; D gene unclear. This CDR3 is 16 amino acids long. V lost 0 bases and J lost 0, with 9 bases in between. Germline V lookup: CDR1 MGHRA, CDR2 YSYEKL. CDR3 region: CASSQDRARAKNIQYF. DNA for the CDR3: TGCGCCAGCAGCCAAGATCGGGCCCGAGCCAAAAACATTCAGTACTTC.

V gene TRBV5-1 combines with J gene TRBJ1-4; no clear D. Germline assignment: CDR1 SGHRS and CDR2 YFSETQ. The CDR3 has 13 amino acids. V was shortened by 0 bases and J by 5 bases, with 5 bases between the two germline ends. The CDR3 DNA sequence: TGCGCCAGCAGCTTGGATAAGAATGAAAAACTGTTTTTT. The encoded protein is CASSLDKNEKLFF.

The genes are TRBV3-1 and TRBJ2-7, with 8 bases matching TRBD2. CDR1 LGHDT and CDR2 YNNKEL come from the germline V gene (reference sequence). V dropped 1 base and J dropped 7; count of bases not matched to a gene: 3. There are 13 residues in the CDR3. The CDR3 loop reads CASSQGTSLEQYF. CDR3 nucleotide sequence: TGTGCCAGCAGCCAAGGGACTAGCCTAGAGCAGTACTTC.

This clonotype was recorded many times. This rearrangement joins TRBV2 to TRBJ2-1, with D possibly matching TRBD1 (6 bases). This CDR3 has 13 amino acids. Trimming shortened V by 10 bases and J by 8 bases, and 18 bases separated the two germline ends. Germline assignment: CDR1 SNHLY and CDR2 FYNNEI. The CDR3 is CATITTTGYEQFF. The CDR3 DNA follows: TGTGCCACCATAACAACGACAGGCTATGAGCAGTTCTTC.

In this sample, this clonotype turned up many times. V gene TRBV5-1 combines with J gene TRBJ2-1; the match to TRBD2 covers 8 bases. Germline-derived CDR1 and CDR2 are SGHRS and YFSETQ. The junction had 8 bases not matched to a gene; V was cut back by 3 bases and J by 0 bases. CDR3 length equals 17 residues. The CDR3 bases are TGCGCCAGCAGCTCCCGGACTAGCATGGGCTCCTACAATGAGCAGTTCTTC. Translated, it gives CASSSRTSMGSYNEQFF.

The chain recombines TRBV20-1 with TRBJ2-3; tentatively, D is TRBD2 (6 bases). The ends were cut back, 6 bases at V and 4 bases at J, with 17 bases in the middle. The CDR3 is 14 amino acids. From germline, CDR1 is DFQATT and CDR2 SNEGSKA (reference sequence). The CDR3 nucleotides read TGCAGTGCCGATCTCCGGGGGAGCGCAGATACGCAGTATTTT. It yields the protein CSADLRGSADTQYF.

This clonotype was observed at least ten times. The chain is built from TRBV6-1 and TRBJ2-3; TRBD2 aligns across 7 bases. V shed 6 bases and J 3 bases; nucleotides not matched to a gene: 6. The CDR3 loop spans 14 amino acids. Per the germline V gene, CDR1 is MNHNS and CDR2 is SASEGT. CDR3 sequence: CASRRLAPTDTQYF. Written as DNA, the CDR3 is TGTGCCAGCAGACGACTAGCCCCAACAGATACGCAGTATTTT.

This rearrangement joins TRBV19 to TRBJ1-1, with D maybe TRBD1 (5 bases). V lost 7 bases and J lost 4, with 13 bases in between. The CDR3 consists of 13 residues. Germline loops: CDR1 LNHDA, CDR2 SQIVND (reference sequence). CDR3 sequence: CASIDSGITEAFF. The CDR3 DNA is TGTGCCAGTATAGACTCAGGGATCACTGAAGCTTTCTTT.

This clonotype has at least ten counts. This chain links TRBV7-6 with TRBJ2-3; maybe TRBD1 (6 bases). CDR1 SGHVS and CDR2 FNYEAQ come from the germline V gene. This CDR3 has 16 residues. V was cut by 0 bases and J by 2 bases, with 12 bases left in between. The CDR3 bases are TGTGCCAGCAGCTTAGCTTTGACAGGCAACACAGATACGCAGTATTTT. Encoded protein: CASSLALTGNTDTQYF.

In this sample, this clonotype turned up many times. This sequence joins TRBV21-1 and TRBJ2-6. TRBV21-1 is given as a pseudogene. The CDR3 runs to 15 residues. The CDR3 region is CASSKAHSWANVLTF. In DNA, the CDR3 is TGTGCCAGCAGCAAAGCGCACAGTTGGGCCAACGTCCTGACTTTC.

In this sample, this clonotype turned up many times. The J gene is TRBJ2-3, the V gene TRBV27; 13 bases map to TRBD2. The germline gives CDR1 MNHEY, CDR2 SMNVEV (reference sequence). The CDR3 extends over 16 amino acids. V trimming: 3 bases; J trimming: 4 bases; junction bases outside the gene matches: 4. The CDR3 nucleotides are TGTGCCAGCAGTTTTGGACTAGCGGGAGCATCAGATACGCAGTATTTT. Encoded protein: CASSFGLAGASDTQYF.